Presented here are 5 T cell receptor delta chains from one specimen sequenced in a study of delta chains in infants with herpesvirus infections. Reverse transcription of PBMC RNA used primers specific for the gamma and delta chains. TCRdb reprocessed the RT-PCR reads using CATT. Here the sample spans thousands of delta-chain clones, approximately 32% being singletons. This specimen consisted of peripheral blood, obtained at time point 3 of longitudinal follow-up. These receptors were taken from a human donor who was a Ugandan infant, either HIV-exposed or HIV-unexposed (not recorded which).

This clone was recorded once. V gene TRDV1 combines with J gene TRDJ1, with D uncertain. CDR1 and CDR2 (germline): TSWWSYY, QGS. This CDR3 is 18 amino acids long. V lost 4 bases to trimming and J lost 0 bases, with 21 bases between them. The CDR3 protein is CALGARRARPPYTDKLIF. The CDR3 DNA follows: TGTGCTCTTGGGGCCAGAAGGGCACGGCCCCCATACACCGATAAACTCATCTTT.

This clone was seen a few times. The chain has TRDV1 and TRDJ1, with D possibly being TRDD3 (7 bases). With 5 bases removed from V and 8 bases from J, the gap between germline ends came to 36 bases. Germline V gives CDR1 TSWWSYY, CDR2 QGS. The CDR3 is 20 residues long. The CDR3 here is CALGNARPTVEPGGPVKLIF. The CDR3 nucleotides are TGTGCTCTTGGGAATGCCCGTCCTACCGTCGAACCTGGGGGCCCCGTAAAACTCATCTTT.

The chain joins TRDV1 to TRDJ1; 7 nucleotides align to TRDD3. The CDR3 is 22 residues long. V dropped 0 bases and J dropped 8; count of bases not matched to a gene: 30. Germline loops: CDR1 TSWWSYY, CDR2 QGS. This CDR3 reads CALGELVPPDTFWGFSSKKLIF. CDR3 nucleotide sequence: TGTGCTCTTGGGGAACTGGTTCCCCCCGATACCTTCTGGGGGTTCTCATCGAAGAAACTCATCTTT.

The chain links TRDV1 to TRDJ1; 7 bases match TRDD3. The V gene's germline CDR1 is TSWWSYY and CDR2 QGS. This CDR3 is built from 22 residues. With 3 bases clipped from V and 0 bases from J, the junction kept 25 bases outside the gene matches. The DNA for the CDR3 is TGTGCTCTTGGGGAGATTTACACGCAAGGAGTCCGGGGATATCCGTACACCGATAAACTCATCTTT. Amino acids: CALGEIYTQGVRGYPYTDKLIF.

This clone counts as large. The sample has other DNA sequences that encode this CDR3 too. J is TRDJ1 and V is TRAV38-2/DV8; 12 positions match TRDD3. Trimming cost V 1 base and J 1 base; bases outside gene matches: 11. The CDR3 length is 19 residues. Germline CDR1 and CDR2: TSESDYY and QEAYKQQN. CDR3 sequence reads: CAYRSPKLKLGDTTDKLIF. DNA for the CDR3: TGTGCTTATAGGAGCCCTAAATTAAAACTGGGGGATACCACCGATAAACTCATCTTT.